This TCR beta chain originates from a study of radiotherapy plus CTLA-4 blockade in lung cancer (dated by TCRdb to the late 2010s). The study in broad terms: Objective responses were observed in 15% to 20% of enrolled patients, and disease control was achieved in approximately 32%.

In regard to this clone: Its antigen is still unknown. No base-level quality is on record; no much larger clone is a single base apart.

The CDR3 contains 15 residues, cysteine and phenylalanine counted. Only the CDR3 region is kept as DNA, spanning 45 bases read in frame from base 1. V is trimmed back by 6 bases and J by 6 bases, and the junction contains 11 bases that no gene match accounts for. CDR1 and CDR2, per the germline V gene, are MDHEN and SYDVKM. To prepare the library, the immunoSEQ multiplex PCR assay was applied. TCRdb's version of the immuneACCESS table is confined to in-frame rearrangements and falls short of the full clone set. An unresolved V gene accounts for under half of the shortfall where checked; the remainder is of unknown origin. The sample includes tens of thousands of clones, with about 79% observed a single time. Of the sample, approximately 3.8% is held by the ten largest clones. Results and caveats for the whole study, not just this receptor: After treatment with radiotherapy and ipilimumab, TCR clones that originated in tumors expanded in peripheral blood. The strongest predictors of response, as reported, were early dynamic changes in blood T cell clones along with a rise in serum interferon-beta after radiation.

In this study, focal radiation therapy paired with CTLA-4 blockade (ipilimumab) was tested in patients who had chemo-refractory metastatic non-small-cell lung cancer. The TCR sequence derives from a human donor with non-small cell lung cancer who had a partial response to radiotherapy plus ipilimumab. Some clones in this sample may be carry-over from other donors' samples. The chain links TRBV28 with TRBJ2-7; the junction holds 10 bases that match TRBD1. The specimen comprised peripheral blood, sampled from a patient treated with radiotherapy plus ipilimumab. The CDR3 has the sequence CASSLATDRGLEQYF. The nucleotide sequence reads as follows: TGTGCCAGCAGCCTCGCCACCGACAGGGGGCTCGAGCAGTACTTC.